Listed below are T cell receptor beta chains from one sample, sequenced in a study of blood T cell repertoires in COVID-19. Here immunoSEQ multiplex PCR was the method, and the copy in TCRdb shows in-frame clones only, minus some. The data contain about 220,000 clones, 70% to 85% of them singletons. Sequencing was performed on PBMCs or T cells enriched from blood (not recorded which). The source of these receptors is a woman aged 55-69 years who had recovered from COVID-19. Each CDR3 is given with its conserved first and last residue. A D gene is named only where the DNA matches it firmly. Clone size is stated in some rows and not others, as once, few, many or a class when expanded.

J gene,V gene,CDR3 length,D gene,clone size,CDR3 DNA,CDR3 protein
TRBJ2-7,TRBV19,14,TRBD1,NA,TGTGCCAGTAGTCTCCGGGACAGGGGGTACGAGCAGTACTTC,CASSLRDRGYEQYF
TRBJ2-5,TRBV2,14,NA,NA,TGTGCCAGCAGTGAAGGAGCGATTCAAGAGACCCAGTACTTC,CASSEGAIQETQYF
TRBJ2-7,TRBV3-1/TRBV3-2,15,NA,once,TGTGCCAGCAGCCAAATGTCACAGGGCCCCTACGAGCAGTACTTC,CASSQMSQGPYEQYF
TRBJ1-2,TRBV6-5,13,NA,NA,TGTGCCAGCAGTTACGAGGGCCCCTATGGCTACACCTTC,CASSYEGPYGYTF
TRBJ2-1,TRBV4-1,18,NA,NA,TGCGCCAGCAGCCAAGAAGAGGACAGCAGCCCCTCCTACAATGAGCAGTTCTTC,CASSQEEDSSPSYNEQFF
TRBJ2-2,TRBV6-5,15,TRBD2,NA,TGTGCCAGCAGTCCGGTTAGCGGGACGGCTGGGGAGCTGTTTTTT,CASSPVSGTAGELFF
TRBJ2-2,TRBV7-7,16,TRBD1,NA,TGTGCCAGCAGCTCTCCGGGACAGGGGGTCCCCGGGGAGCTGTTTTTT,CASSSPGQGVPGELFF
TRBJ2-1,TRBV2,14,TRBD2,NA,TGTGCCACGATGGGACTAGCGGGAGGGAATGAGCAGTTCTTC,CATMGLAGGNEQFF
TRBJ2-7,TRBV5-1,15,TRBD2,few,TGCGCCAGCAGCGACGGGACTAGCGGGCCCTACGAGCAGTACTTC,CASSDGTSGPYEQYF
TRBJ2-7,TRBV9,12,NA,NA,TGTGCCAGCAGCGCGACAGGCTACGAGCAGTACTTC,CASSATGYEQYF
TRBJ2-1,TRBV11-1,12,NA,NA,TGTGCCAGCAGCTCGGGGTGGGATGAGCAGTTCTTC,CASSSGWDEQFF
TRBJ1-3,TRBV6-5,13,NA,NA,TGTGCCACACCGGCAGGGGTCGGAAACACCATATATTTT,CATPAGVGNTIYF
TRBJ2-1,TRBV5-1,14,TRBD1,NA,TGCGCCAGCAGCTTCCCTCAGGGGGCCGATGAGCAGTTCTTC,CASSFPQGADEQFF
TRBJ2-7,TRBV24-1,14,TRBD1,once,TGTGCCACCACTGAGGACAGGGGGCCCCACGAGCAGTACTTC,CATTEDRGPHEQYF
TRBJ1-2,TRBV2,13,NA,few,TGTGCCAGCAGCCTCGGTCTCAACTATGGCTACACCTTC,CASSLGLNYGYTF
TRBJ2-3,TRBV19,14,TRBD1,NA,TGTGCCAGTATGGGGGACAGGGGCACAGATACGCAGTATTTT,CASMGDRGTDTQYF
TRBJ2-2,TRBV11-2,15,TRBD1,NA,TGTGCCAGCAGACCCCCGGGACAGGCAACCGGGGAGCTGTTTTTT,CASRPPGQATGELFF
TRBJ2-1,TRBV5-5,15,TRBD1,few,TGTGCCAGCAGCCTCCGGGACAGGGTCTACAATGAGCAGTTCTTC,CASSLRDRVYNEQFF
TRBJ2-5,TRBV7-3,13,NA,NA,TGTGCCAGCAGCCGCGCCTACCAAGAGACCCAGTACTTC,CASSRAYQETQYF
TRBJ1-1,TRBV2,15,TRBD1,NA,TGTGCCAGCGGAGGGACAGGGCTAGAGAACACTGAAGCTTTCTTT,CASGGTGLENTEAFF
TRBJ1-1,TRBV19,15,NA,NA,TGTGCCAGTAGAGGCCGAGAAGGGGGGAACACTGAAGCTTTCTTT,CASRGREGGNTEAFF
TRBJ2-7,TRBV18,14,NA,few,TGTGCCAGCTCCCCTACGAATCTAGACTACGAGCAGTACTTC,CASSPTNLDYEQYF
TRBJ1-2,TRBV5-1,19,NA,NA,TGCGCCAGCAGCTTGGGGGGATCGTCAGGGCAACGATCAAACTATGGCTACACCTTC,CASSLGGSSGQRSNYGYTF
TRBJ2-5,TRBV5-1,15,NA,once,TGCGCCAGCAGCTTGCAAGGGAGAACCCAAGAGACCCAGTACTTC,CASSLQGRTQETQYF
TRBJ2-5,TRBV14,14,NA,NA,TGTGCCAGCAGCCAGGGAACTAGGTCGGAGACCCAGTACTTC,CASSQGTRSETQYF
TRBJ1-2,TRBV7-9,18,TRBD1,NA,TGTGCCAGCAGCCCCACCCAGTACGGACAGGGGCATGGCTATGGCTACACCTTC,CASSPTQYGQGHGYGYTF
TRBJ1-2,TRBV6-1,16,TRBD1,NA,TGTGCCAGCAGTGACCCCGGGGTCAGGGGGCTGAGGGGCTACACCTTC,CASSDPGVRGLRGYTF
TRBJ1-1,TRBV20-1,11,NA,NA,TGCAGTCCACTAGCCACAGAACAAGCTTTCTTT,CSPLATEQAFF
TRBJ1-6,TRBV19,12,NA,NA,TGTGCCAGTAGTATTGGAGGTTCACCCCTCCACTTT,CASSIGGSPLHF
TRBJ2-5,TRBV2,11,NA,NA,TGTGCCAGCAGGGCGGAAGAGACCCAGTACTTC,CASRAEETQYF
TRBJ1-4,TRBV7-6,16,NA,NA,TGTGCCAGCAGCTTAGGGTGGGGCTCGGGTAATGAAAAACTGTTTTTT,CASSLGWGSGNEKLFF
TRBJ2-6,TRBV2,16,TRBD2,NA,TGTGCCAGCGTTCCGAAGCGGGACTCTGGGGCCAACGTCCTGACTTTC,CASVPKRDSGANVLTF
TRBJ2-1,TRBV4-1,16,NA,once,TGCGCCAGCAGCCAAGAGATAGAGGCAGGGCACAATGAGCAGTTCTTC,CASSQEIEAGHNEQFF
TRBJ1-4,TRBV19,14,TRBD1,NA,TGTGCCAGTAGTGGGCTGGGACAGTTCGAAAAACTGTTTTTT,CASSGLGQFEKLFF
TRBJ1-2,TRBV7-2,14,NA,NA,TGTGCCAGCAGCCTCTCGGGAGGGGGAAGTGGCTACACCTTC,CASSLSGGGSGYTF
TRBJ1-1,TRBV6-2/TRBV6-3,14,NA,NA,TGTGCCAGCAGTTACCGATTCGAGGAAGGTGAAGCTTTCTTT,CASSYRFEEGEAFF
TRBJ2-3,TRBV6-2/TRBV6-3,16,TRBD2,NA,TGTGCCAGCAGTTACGGGAGCGGGGGGACCACAGATACGCAGTATTTT,CASSYGSGGTTDTQYF
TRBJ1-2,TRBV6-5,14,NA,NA,TGTGCCAGCAGTAGGACATCCCATAACTATGGCTACACCTTC,CASSRTSHNYGYTF
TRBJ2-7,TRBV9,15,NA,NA,TGTGCCAGCAGCGCTGGGCACAGGGAAACCTACGAGCAGTACTTC,CASSAGHRETYEQYF
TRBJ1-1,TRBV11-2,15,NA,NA,TGTGCCAGCAGCTTAGAACCGGGGTTGAACACTGAAGCTTTCTTT,CASSLEPGLNTEAFF
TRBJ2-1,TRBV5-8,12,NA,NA,TGTGCCACCGGACCGCGGCGGGATGAGCAGTTCTTC,CATGPRRDEQFF
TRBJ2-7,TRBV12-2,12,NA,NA,TGTGCAACCCTGGGACAGGGCTACGAGCAGTACTTC,CATLGQGYEQYF
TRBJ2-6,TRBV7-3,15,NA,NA,TGTGCCAGCAGCCATAGCTCTCTTAAGGCCAACGTCCTGACTTTC,CASSHSSLKANVLTF
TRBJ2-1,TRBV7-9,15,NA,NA,TGTGCCAGCAGCTCTACAGGAAGCTCCTACAATGAGCAGTTCTTC,CASSSTGSSYNEQFF
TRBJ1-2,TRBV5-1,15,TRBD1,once,TGCGCCAGCAGCTGGACAGGGTTGGGGAACTATGGCTACACCTTC,CASSWTGLGNYGYTF
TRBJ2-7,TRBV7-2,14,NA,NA,TGTGCCAGCAGCTTCGGGAGTAGAATCAACGAGCAGTACTTC,CASSFGSRINEQYF
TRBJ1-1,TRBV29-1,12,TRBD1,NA,TGCAGCGTTGAAAACCGGGGACAGGGGACTTTCTTT,CSVENRGQGTFF
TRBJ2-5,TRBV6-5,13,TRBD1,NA,TGTGCCAGCAGGAACAGGGGGTGGGAGACCCAGTACTTC,CASRNRGWETQYF
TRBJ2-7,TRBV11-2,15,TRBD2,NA,TGTGCCAGCAGCTCTGGGAGGGGCCTAGGCTACGAGCAGTACTTC,CASSSGRGLGYEQYF
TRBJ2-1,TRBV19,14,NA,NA,TGTGCCAGTAGTTTCGACTCCGATCAGAGTGAGCAGTTCTTC,CASSFDSDQSEQFF
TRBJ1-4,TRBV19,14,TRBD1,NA,TGTGCCACGAAACCGGGACAGATTAATGAAAAACTGTTTTTT,CATKPGQINEKLFF
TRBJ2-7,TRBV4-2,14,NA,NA,TGTGCCAGCAGCCAAGATAGCGGTACCTACGAGCAGTACTTC,CASSQDSGTYEQYF
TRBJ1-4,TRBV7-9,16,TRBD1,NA,TGTGCCAGCAGCTTTTCCCCACGGGACAGGGGTGAAAAACTGTTTTTT,CASSFSPRDRGEKLFF
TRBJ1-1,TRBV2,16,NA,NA,TGTGCCAGCAGTACTACACCGCCCGCCATGAACACTGAAGCTTTCTTT,CASSTTPPAMNTEAFF
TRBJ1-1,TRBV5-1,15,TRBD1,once,TGCGCCAGCAGCTCTGTAGGGACAGTTCGGACTGAAGCTTTCTTT,CASSSVGTVRTEAFF
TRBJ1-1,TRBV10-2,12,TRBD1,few,TGCGCCACCTACAGGGGGGACACTGAAGCTTTCTTT,CATYRGDTEAFF
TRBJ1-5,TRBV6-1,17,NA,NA,TGTGCCAGCAGTGGTGAGGGAAGAGTGTCGAGCAATCAGCCCCAGCATTTT,CASSGEGRVSSNQPQHF
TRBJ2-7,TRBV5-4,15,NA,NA,TGTGCCAGCAGCTTGGTGGGGGCAGGGTTATACGAGCAGTACTTC,CASSLVGAGLYEQYF